This TCR beta chain was observed in a study of graft-versus-host responses after intestinal transplantation. Overall study results and limits: Researchers found peak circulating GvH clone levels linked to early post-transplant HvG declines.

Comments on this clone: Its cognate antigen is unknown.

Method: immunoSEQ multiplex PCR; TCRdb's copy keeps in-frame clones and lacks some. In the table there are about 39,000 clones, about 92% of which are singletons. The germline CDR1 and CDR2 sequences are SGHTA and FQGTGA. The CDR3 is made up of 15 amino acids. V was cut by 5 bases and J by 4 bases, with 15 bases left in between. This chain uses TRBV7-3 with TRBJ2-1; D assignment may be TRBD1 or TRBD2 (5 bases each). This TCR came from a human patient who received an intestinal transplant, so some T cells may come from the graft donor. This material consisted of PBMCs, taken 734 days after intestinal transplantation. The CDR3 nucleotides read TGTGCCAGCAGCCCTCTTACGGGACCATACAATGAGCAGTTCTTC. Residues: CASSPLTGPYNEQFF.